Presented here are 7 T cell receptor beta chains from one specimen sequenced in a study of blood T cell repertoires in COVID-19. Method: immunoSEQ multiplex PCR; TCRdb's copy keeps in-frame clones and lacks some. Here the sample spans under 250,000 clones, about nine tenths being singletons. Sample: PBMCs or T cells enriched from blood (not recorded which). The receptors stem from a woman aged 25-40 years with acute COVID-19.

The sample holds many counts of this clone. V is TRBV7-9 and J is TRBJ2-3, with TRBD1 as a possible D gene (6 bases). CDR3 length: 15 residues. The germline V gene has CDR1 SEHNR and CDR2 FQNEAQ (reference sequence). V lost 5 bases and J 0 bases, leaving 12 bases between the germline ends. Here the CDR3 DNA reads TGTGCCAGCAGCCCCGACAGGCCTAGCACAGATACGCAGTATTTT. Translating it yields CASSPDRPSTDTQYF.

This clone was detected only once. The chain joins TRBV18 to TRBJ1-6, with D possibly being TRBD1 (6 bases). The CDR3 loop spans 15 amino acids. V shed 6 bases and J shed 4 bases, with 13 bases lying between them. CDR1 is KGHSH and CDR2 is LQKENI in the germline V gene. Written as DNA, the CDR3 is TGTGCCAGCTCTCCGGACAGTGATTATAATTCACCCCTCCACTTT. It translates to CASSPDSDYNSPLHF. The variable domain in full, with the rest retrieved from reference TRBV18 and TRBJ1-6, is NAGVMQNPRHLVRRRGQEARLRCSPMKGHSHVYWYRQLPEEGLKFMVYLQKENIIDESGMPKERFSAEFPKEGPSILRIQQVVRGDSAAYFCASSPDSDYNSPLHFGNGTRLTVT.

This clone has just one count. This chain uses TRBV18 with TRBJ1-2; 7 bases match TRBD1. Trimming cost V 6 bases and J 5 bases; bases outside gene matches: 9. The length of the CDR3 is 14 residues. The germline CDR1 and CDR2 sequences are KGHSH and LQKENI. In nucleotides, the CDR3 is TGTGCCAGCTCCCCTCAGGCAGGGGGGTATGGCTACACCTTC. It yields the protein CASSPQAGGYGYTF.

The chain links TRBV11-2 to TRBJ1-1; tentatively, D is TRBD1 (6 bases). There are 12 residues in the CDR3. The V gene's germline CDR1 is SGHAT and CDR2 FQNNGV. V shed 2 bases and J shed 8 bases, with 9 bases lying between them. The CDR3 loop is CASSLWGLEAFF. CDR3 in DNA: TGTGCCAGCAGCTTATGGGGGCTCGAAGCTTTCTTT.

J is TRBJ1-2 and V is TRBV2; D gene uncertain. This CDR3 has 13 amino acids. Germline CDR1 is SNHLY and CDR2 is FYNNEI. V was clipped by 8 bases and J by 8 bases, with 18 bases between them. CDR3: CASRRTGLLGYTF. CDR3 sequence (DNA): TGTGCCAGCCGGAGGACCGGGCTTTTGGGCTACACCTTC.

The gene calls are TRBV5-1 and TRBJ1-3; weak D call: TRBD1 (5 bases). The CDR3 length is 14 residues. CDR1 SGHRS and CDR2 YFSETQ come from the germline V gene. V was shortened by 0 bases and J by 4 bases, with 8 bases between the two germline ends. The CDR3 DNA follows: TGCGCCAGCAGCTTGGCGGGGGACGGAAACACCATATATTTT. Its translation: CASSLAGDGNTIYF. Full variable domain (outside the CDR3, taken from reference TRBV5-1 and TRBJ1-3): KAGVTQTPRYLIKTRGQQVTLSCSPISGHRSVSWYQQTPGQGLQFLFEYFSETQRNKGNFPGRFSGRQFSNSRSEMNVSTLELGDSALYLCASSLAGDGNTIYFGEGSWLTVV.

This clone was picked up one time. CDR3 sequence reads: CASSESMVAGGQETQYF. The CDR3 coding sequence is TGCGCCAGCAGTGAGTCGATGGTAGCGGGGGGCCAAGAGACCCAGTACTTC. The chain is built from TRBV10-1 and TRBJ2-5, with 10 nucleotides matching TRBD2. J gave up 1 base and V 0 bases, and 5 bases lay outside the gene matches. The CDR3 is made up of 17 amino acids. Germline V CDR1 and CDR2: WNHNN, SYGVQD (reference sequence).